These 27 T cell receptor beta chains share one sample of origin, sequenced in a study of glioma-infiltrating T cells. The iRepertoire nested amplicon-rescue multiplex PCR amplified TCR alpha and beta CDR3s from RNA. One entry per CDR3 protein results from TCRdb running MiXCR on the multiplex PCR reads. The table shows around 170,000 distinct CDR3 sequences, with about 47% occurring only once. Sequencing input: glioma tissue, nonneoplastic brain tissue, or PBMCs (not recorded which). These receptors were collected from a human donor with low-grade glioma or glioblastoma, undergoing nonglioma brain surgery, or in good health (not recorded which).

The CDR3 protein is CAWSVKDSTSTDTQYF. CDR3 DNA sequence: TGTGCCTGGAGTGTAAAGGACAGCACTAGCACAGATACGCAGTATTTT. The V call is TRBV30, the J call TRBJ2-3; D possibly corresponds to TRBD1 (6 bases). The CDR3 has 16 residues. The V end was cut by 0 bases, the J end by 0 bases, with 13 bases between. Germline V gene sequence: CDR1 GTSNPN, CDR2 SVGIG (reference sequence).

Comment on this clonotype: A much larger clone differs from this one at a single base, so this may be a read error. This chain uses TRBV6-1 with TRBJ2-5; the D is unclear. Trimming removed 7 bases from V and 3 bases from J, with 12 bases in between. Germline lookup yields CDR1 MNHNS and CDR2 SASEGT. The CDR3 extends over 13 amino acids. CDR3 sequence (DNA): TGTGCCAGCATATACGGACCTAAAGAGACCCAGTACTTC. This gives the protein CASIYGPKETQYF.

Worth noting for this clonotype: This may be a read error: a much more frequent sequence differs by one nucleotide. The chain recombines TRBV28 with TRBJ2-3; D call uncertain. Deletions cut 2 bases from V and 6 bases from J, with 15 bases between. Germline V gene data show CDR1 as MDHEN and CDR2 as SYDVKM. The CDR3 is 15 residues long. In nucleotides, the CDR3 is TGTGCCAGCAGTTTAGATAGGAAAGATATGGATACGCAGTATTTT. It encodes CASSLDRKDMDTQYF.

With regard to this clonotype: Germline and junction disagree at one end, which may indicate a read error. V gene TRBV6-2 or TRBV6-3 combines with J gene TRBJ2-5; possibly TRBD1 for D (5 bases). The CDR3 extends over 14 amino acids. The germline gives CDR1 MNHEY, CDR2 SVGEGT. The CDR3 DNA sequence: TGTTCCAGCAGTGCGAATCAGGGATTTGAGACCCAGTACTTC. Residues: CSSSANQGFETQYF.

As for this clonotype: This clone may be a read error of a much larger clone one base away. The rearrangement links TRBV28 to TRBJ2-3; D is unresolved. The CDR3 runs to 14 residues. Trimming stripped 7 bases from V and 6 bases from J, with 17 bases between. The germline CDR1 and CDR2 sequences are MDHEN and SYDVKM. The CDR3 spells CASKDACLVDTQYF. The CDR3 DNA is TGTGCCAGCAAGGATGCGTGCCTGGTCGATACGCAGTATTTT.

The CDR3 coding sequence is TGTGCCAGCAGCCAACGGGGGGCGAGGACTGAAGCTTTCTTT. Translation: CASSQRGARTEAFF. The rearrangement links TRBV3-1 to TRBJ1-1, with a weak D call TRBD1 (6 bases). V was shortened by 2 bases and J by 5 bases, with 12 bases between the two germline ends. Germline V gives CDR1 LGHDT, CDR2 YNNKEL (reference sequence). The CDR3 runs to 14 residues.

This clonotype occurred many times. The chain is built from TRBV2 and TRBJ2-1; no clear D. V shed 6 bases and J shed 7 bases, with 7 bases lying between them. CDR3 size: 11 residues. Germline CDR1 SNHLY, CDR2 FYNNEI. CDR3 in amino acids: CASRGMNEQFF. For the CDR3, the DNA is TGTGCCAGCAGGGGAATGAATGAGCAGTTCTTC.

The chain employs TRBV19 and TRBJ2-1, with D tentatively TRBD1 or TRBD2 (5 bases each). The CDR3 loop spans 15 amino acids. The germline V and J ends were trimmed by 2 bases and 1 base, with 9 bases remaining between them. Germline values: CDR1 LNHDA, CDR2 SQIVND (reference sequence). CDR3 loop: CASSIRGGSYNEQFF. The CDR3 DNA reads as TGTGCCAGTAGTATACGGGGCGGGTCCTACAATGAGCAGTTCTTC.

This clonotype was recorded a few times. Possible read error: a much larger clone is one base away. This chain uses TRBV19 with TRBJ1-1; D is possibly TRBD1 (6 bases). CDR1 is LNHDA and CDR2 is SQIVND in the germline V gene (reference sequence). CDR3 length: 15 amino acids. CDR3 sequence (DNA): TGTGACAGTAGACCTATGGGGGCCTGGAACACTGAAGCTTTCTTT. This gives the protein CDSRPMGAWNTEAFF.

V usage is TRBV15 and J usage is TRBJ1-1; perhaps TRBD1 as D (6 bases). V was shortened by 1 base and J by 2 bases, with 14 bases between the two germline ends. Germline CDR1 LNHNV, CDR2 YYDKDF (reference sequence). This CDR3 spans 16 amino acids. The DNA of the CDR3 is TGTGCCACCAGCAGAGTGGTAGGGGGTGGTAACACTGAAGCTTTCTTT. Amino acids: CATSRVVGGGNTEAFF. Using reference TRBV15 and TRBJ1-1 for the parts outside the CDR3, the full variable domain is DAMVIQNPRYQVTQFGKPVTLSCSQTLNHNVMYWYQQKSSQAPKLLFHYYDKDFNNEADTPDNFQSRRPNTSFCFLDIRSPGLGDTAMYLCATSRVVGGGNTEAFFGQGTRLTVV.

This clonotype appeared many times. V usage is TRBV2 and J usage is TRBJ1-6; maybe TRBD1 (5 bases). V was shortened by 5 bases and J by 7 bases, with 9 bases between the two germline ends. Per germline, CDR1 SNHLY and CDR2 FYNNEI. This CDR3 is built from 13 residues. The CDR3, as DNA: TGTGCCAGCAGTAATCGACAGAATTCACCCCTCCACTTT. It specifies CASSNRQNSPLHF.

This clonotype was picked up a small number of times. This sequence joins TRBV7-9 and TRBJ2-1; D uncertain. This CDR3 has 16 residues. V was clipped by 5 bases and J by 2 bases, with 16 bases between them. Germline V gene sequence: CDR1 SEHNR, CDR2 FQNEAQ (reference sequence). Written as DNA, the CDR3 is TGTGCCAGCAGCACGGGCCCCTCGGTCGCCTACAATGAGCAGTTCTTC. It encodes CASSTGPSVAYNEQFF.

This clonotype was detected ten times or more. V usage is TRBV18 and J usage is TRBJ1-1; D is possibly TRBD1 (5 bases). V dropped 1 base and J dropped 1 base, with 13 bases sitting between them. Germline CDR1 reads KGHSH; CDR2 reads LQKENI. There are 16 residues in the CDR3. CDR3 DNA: TGTGCCAGCTCACCACGACCAGGGACGTCGAACACTGAAGCTTTCTTT. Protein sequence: CASSPRPGTSNTEAFF.

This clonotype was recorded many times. CDR3 bases: TGTGCCAGCAGTTCCCGACTAGCGAGGAGAAAAACAGATACGCAGTATTTT. Its translation is CASSSRLARRKTDTQYF. The chain joins TRBV28 to TRBJ2-3, with 8 positions matching TRBD2. J was trimmed by 3 bases and V by 4 bases; bases with no gene match: 12. Germline values: CDR1 MDHEN, CDR2 SYDVKM. CDR3 size: 17 residues. Together with reference TRBV28 and TRBJ2-3, the CDR3 gives the full variable domain: DVKVTQSSRYLVKRTGEKVFLECVQDMDHENMFWYRQDPGLGLRLIYFSYDVKMKEKGDIPEGYSVSREKKERFSLILESASTNQTSMYLCASSSRLARRKTDTQYFGPGTRLTVL.

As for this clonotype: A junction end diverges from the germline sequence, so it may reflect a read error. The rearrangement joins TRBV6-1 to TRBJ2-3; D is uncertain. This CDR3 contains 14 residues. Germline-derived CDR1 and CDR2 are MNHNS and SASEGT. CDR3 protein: CASTSWYPTDTQYF. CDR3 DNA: TGTGCCAGCACCTCCTGGTACCCAACAGATACGCAGTACTTT.

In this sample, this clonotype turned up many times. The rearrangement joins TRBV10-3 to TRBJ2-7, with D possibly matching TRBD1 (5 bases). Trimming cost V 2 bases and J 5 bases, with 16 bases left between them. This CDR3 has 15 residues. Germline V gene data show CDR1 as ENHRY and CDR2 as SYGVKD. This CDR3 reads CAISEEQVGLDEQYF. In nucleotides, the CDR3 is TGTGCCATCAGTGAGGAACAGGTGGGGCTAGACGAGCAGTACTTC.

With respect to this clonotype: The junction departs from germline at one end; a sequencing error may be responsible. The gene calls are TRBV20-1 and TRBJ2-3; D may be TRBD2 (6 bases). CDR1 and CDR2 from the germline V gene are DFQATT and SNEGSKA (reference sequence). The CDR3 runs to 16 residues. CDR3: CSPRDPLASGPDTQYF. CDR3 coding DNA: TGCAGTCCTAGGGATCCACTAGCATCGGGGCCGGATACGCAGTATTTT.

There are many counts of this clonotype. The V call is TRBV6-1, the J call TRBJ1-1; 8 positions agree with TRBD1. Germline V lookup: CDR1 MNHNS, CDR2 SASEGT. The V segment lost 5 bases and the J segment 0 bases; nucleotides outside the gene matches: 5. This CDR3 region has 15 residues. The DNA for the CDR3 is TGTGCCAGCAGTTACGCGGGACAGGTGAACACTGAAGCTTTCTTT. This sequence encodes CASSYAGQVNTEAFF.

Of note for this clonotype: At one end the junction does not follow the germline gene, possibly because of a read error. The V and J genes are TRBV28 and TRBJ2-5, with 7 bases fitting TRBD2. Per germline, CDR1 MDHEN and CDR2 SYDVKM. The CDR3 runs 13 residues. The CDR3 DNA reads TGTGCCAGCAGATGGGGACTACAAGAGACACAGTACTTC. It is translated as CASRWGLQETQYF.

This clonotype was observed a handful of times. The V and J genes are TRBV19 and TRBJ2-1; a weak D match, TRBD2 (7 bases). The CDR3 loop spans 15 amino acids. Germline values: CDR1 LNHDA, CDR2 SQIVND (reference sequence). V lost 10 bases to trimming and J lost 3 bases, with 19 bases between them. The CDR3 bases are TGTGCCACCACGTCGGAGGGGGGGGTCTACAATGAGCAGTTCTTC. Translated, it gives CATTSEGGVYNEQFF.

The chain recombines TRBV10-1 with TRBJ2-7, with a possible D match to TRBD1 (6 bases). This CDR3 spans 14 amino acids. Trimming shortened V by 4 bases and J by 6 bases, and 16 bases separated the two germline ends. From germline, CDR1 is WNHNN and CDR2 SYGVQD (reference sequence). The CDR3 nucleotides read TGCGCCAGCAGTGCCTCAGGGACACCTAGCGAGCAGTACTTC. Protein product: CASSASGTPSEQYF.

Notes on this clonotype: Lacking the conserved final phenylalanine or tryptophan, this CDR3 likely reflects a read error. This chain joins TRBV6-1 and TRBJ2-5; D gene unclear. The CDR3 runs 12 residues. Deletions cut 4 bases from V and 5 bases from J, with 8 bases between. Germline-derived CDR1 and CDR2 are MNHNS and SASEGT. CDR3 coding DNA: TGTGCCAGCAGTGCAGGTAGGGAGACCCAGTACCTC. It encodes CASSAGRETQYL.

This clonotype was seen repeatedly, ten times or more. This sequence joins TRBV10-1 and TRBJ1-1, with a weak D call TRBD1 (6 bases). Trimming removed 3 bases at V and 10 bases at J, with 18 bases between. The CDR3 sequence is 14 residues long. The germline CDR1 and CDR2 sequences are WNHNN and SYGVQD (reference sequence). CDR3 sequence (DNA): TGCGCCAGCAGTGACTCAACAGGGACCGCTGGAGCTTTCTTT. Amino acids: CASSDSTGTAGAFF.

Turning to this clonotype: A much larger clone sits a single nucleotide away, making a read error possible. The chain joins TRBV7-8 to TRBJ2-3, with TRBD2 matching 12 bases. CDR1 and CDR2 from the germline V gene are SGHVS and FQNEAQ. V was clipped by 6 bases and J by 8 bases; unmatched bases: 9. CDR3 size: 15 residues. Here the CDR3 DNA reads TGTGCCAGCAGATCGACTAGCGGGAGTTCAGGTACGCAGTATTTT. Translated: CASRSTSGSSGTQYF.

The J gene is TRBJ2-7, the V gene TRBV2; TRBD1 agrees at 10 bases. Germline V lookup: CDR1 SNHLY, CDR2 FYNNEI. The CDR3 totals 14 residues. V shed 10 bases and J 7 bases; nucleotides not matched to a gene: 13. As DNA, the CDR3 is TGTGCCACGAGCCGGGACAGGGGCTTACCGGAGCAGTACTTC. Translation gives CATSRDRGLPEQYF.

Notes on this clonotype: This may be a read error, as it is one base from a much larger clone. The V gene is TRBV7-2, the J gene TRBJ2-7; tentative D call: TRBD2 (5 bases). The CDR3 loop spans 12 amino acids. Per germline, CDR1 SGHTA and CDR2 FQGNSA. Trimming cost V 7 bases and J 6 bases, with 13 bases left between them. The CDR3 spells CASNRDRGEQYF. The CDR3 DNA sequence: TGTGCCAGCAATCGTGACCGGGGCGAGCAGTACTTC.

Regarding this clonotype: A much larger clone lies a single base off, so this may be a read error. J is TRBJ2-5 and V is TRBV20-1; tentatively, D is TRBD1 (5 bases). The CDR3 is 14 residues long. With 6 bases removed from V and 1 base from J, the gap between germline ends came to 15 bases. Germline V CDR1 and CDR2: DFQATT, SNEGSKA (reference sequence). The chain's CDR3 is CSACARGAQETQYF. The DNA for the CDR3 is TGCAGTGCCTGCGCACGTGGGGCCCAAGAGACCCAGTACTTC.